Sequencing of this T cell receptor beta chain was carried out in a study of T cell responses to AZD1222 COVID-19 vaccine. Study conclusions and caveats: Spike-specific TCR breadth and depth grew following two AZD1222 doses. Seropositive at baseline were only 5 to 7 AZD1222 recipients. At 160-218 and 743-854, vaccine-associated CD4 TCRs were dominant, and they spanned spike.

Comments on this clone: What it binds is unknown.

TCRdb's table, derived via immunoSEQ multiplex PCR, lists solely in-frame clones and lacks some. The data contain some 150,000 clones, roughly 94% of them singletons. This CDR3 spans 13 amino acids. Trimming left V 3 bases short and J 6 bases short, with 12 bases between. Per the germline V gene, CDR1 is KGHSH and CDR2 is LQKENI. The TCR comes from an adult in good health. The input for sequencing was peripheral blood, taken on day 0 of MenACWY control vaccination. The chain has TRBV18 and TRBJ2-7; D call uncertain. CDR3 coding DNA: TGTGCCAGCTCACCTTCCACATCCCCCGAGCAGTACTTC. It is translated as CASSPSTSPEQYF.